These 16 T cell receptor beta chains share one sample of origin, sequenced in a study of T cell responses to AZD1222 COVID-19 vaccine. The data were produced by immunoSEQ multiplex PCR, yet TCRdb's version contains in-frame clones alone and is incomplete. This sample carries about 120,000 clones, roughly 87% of them seen once, and the ten largest clones take 6.5% to 9.5%. The sequencing here drew on peripheral blood, taken on day 0 of AZD1222 vaccination. These receptors were taken from an adult in good health.

This chain links TRBV5-8 with TRBJ1-1; D remains ambiguous. Per germline, CDR1 SGHTS and CDR2 YDEGEE. Trimming left V 4 bases short and J 1 base short, with 8 bases between. The CDR3 has 13 residues. This CDR3 reads CASSLKRNTEAFF. The CDR3 nucleotides read TGTGCCAGCAGCCTCAAGAGGAACACTGAAGCTTTCTTT.

The J gene is TRBJ2-1, the V gene TRBV5-1; 10 bases are shared with TRBD1. Germline V gene lookup returns CDR1 SGHRS and CDR2 YFSETQ. The J segment lost 0 bases and the V segment lost 3 bases, leaving 12 bases of the junction unmatched. The CDR3 contains 19 residues. The CDR3 DNA reads TGCGCCAGCAGCTCAATCCGGGACAGGGGTCTCAGCTCCTACAATGAGCAGTTCTTC. Residues: CASSSIRDRGLSSYNEQFF.

The chain is built from TRBV12-3 or TRBV12-4 and TRBJ1-1; D call uncertain. The CDR3 extends over 11 amino acids. V lost 2 bases, J lost 7 bases, and 5 bases lay in between. CDR3: CASSLIGEAFF. DNA for the CDR3: TGTGCCAGCAGTTTAATCGGTGAAGCTTTCTTT.

V is TRBV11-3 and J is TRBJ2-3; D gene uncertain. V dropped 1 base and J dropped 3 bases, with 5 bases sitting between them. In germline, CDR1 is SGHNT, CDR2 YENEEA. CDR3 size: 13 residues. CDR3 bases: TGTGCCAGCAGCTTAGGAGATACAGATACGCAGTATTTT. As protein: CASSLGDTDTQYF.

This sequence joins TRBV27 and TRBJ2-2, with D possibly matching TRBD1 (5 bases). In germline, CDR1 is MNHEY, CDR2 SMNVEV (reference sequence). This CDR3 spans 13 amino acids. V lost 7 bases, J lost 0 bases, and 6 bases lay in between. The CDR3 nucleotides read TGTGCCAGCAAGACAGCGAACACCGGGGAGCTGTTTTTT. This encodes CASKTANTGELFF.

This chain uses TRBV27 with TRBJ2-2, with 7 nucleotides matching TRBD1. This CDR3 has 15 residues. Trimming removed 1 base from V and 7 bases from J; junction bases left unmatched: 6. Germline loops: CDR1 MNHEY, CDR2 SMNVEV (reference sequence). In DNA form, the CDR3 reads TGTGCCAGCAGTTTATGGCAGGGGGAATACGGGGAGCTGTTTTTT. Encoded protein: CASSLWQGEYGELFF.

The chain couples TRBV3-1 (or the pseudogene TRBV3-2) to TRBJ1-1; D is uncertain. Germline CDR1 and CDR2: LGHDT and YNNKEL (reference sequence). Deletions cut 6 bases from V and 7 bases from J, with 15 bases between. The CDR3 contains 13 residues. CDR3 protein: CASSTGSRGEAFF. The DNA for the CDR3 is TGTGCCAGCAGTACTGGGTCTCGGGGTGAAGCTTTCTTT.

The chain combines TRBV4-2 with TRBJ2-1; 14 bases map to TRBD2. Germline V CDR1 and CDR2: LGHNA, YNFKEQ. The J segment lost 9 bases and the V segment lost 1 base, leaving 5 bases of the junction unmatched. This CDR3 has 16 amino acids. Written as DNA, the CDR3 is TGTGCCAGCAGCCAAGTGGGGACTAGCGGGAGCGGTGAGCAGTTCTTC. This translates into CASSQVGTSGSGEQFF.

The sample holds one count of this clone. In DNA, the CDR3 is TGTGCCAGCAGCTGGGACAGGGTCGGGGCCAACGTCCTGACTTTC. Its translation is CASSWDRVGANVLTF. V and J are TRBV5-4 and TRBJ2-6, with 9 bases matching TRBD1. The CDR3 covers 15 residues. The V gene end was trimmed by 3 bases and the J gene end by 4 bases; junction bases not matched to a gene: 2. The V gene's germline CDR1 is SGHNT and CDR2 YYREEE (reference sequence).

V usage is TRBV28 and J usage is TRBJ2-2; 9 bases line up with TRBD1. The germline V gene encodes CDR1 MDHEN and CDR2 SYDVKM. CDR3 length equals 16 residues. Losses at the gene ends were 3 bases for V and 2 bases for J; bases not matched to a gene: 4. CDR3 protein: CASSFGDRANTGELFF. The DNA of the CDR3 is TGTGCCAGCAGTTTTGGGGACAGGGCAAACACCGGGGAGCTGTTTTTT.

This clone has just a few counts. The V and J genes are TRBV3-1 (or the pseudogene TRBV3-2) and TRBJ1-6, with D hard to call. The V gene lost 4 bases and the J gene lost 7 bases, with 20 bases spanning the gap. The CDR3 is made up of 17 amino acids. Germline V CDR1 and CDR2: LGHDT, YNNKEL (reference sequence). In nucleotides, the CDR3 is TGTGCCAGCAGCCCTTTTGTTGGGAGGGCGCGAAATTCACCCCTCCACTTT. The encoded protein is CASSPFVGRARNSPLHF.

This clone was detected only once. The chain recombines TRBV27 with TRBJ1-5; D is unresolved. Germline V gene sequence: CDR1 MNHEY, CDR2 SMNVEV (reference sequence). Trimming left V 5 bases short and J 0 bases short, with 11 bases between. The CDR3 sequence is 15 residues long. CDR3 sequence (DNA): TGTGCCAGCAGTAGGTCAGATATTAGCAATCAGCCCCAGCATTTT. Its translation is CASSRSDISNQPQHF.

The chain couples TRBV7-2 to TRBJ2-7; 7 bases line up with TRBD2. Germline CDR1 is SGHTA and CDR2 is FQGNSA. The CDR3 is 16 amino acids. The V segment lost 2 bases and the J segment 0 bases; nucleotides outside the gene matches: 7. The CDR3 nucleotides are TGTGCCAGCAGCTTACTTACTAGCGCTAGCTCCTACGAGCAGTACTTC. It translates to CASSLLTSASSYEQYF.

This clone was counted a few times. The chain has TRBV7-2 and TRBJ2-1; possible D gene TRBD1, 5 bases. Germline V gene data show CDR1 as SGHTA and CDR2 as FQGNSA. With 3 bases removed from V and 6 bases from J, the gap between germline ends came to 9 bases. The CDR3 consists of 13 residues. This CDR3 is CASSFRGFNEQFF. As DNA, the CDR3 is TGTGCCAGCAGCTTTAGGGGCTTCAATGAGCAGTTCTTC.

The chain combines TRBV6-5 with TRBJ2-7, with D uncertain. This CDR3 spans 14 amino acids. CDR1 and CDR2 (germline): MNHEY, SVGAGI. Trimming pared 4 bases from V and 6 bases from J, leaving 16 bases between. DNA of the CDR3: TGTGCCAGCAGTTCGGACGGGCGTTCGATCGAGCAGTACTTC. Amino acid sequence: CASSSDGRSIEQYF.

V usage is TRBV12-3 or TRBV12-4 and J usage is TRBJ2-5; D gene uncertain. Trimming left V 3 bases short and J 3 bases short, with 8 bases between. The CDR3 is made up of 13 amino acids. The CDR3 coding sequence is TGTGCCAGCAGTTTTGCAGGCAAAGAGACCCAGTACTTC. This encodes CASSFAGKETQYF.